The 21 T cell receptor beta chains reported below all come from one sample, sequenced in a study of blood T cells in healthy people across ages (dated by TCRdb to the mid-2010s). Library method: 5' RACE. The reads were generated on an Illumina HiSeq 2500. The second PCR ran for about 6 to 11 cycles and used a J-beta primer mix along with a sample-barcoded 5' primer. The public reads were reanalyzed by TCRdb: fastp trimming at Q25, MiXCR alignment, in-frame beta chains only. Merged by CDR3 protein, the rows form single entries marked with the most common genes and DNA. This sample lists approximately 780,000 distinct CDR3 sequences; 20% to 30% were detected once. The ten largest clones capture 3% of the sample. This same sample was also taken into another study, of T cells of mothers and their children.

The sequenced material came from blood. The source of these receptors is a boy younger than 18 in good health.

Here the CDR3 reads CASRRTGGDTGELFF. In nucleotides, the CDR3 is TGTGCCAGCAGACGGACAGGGGGGGACACCGGGGAGCTGTTTTTT. The chain employs TRBV12-3 or TRBV12-4 and TRBJ2-2, with 10 bases identical to TRBD1. J gave up 3 bases and V 6 bases, and 4 bases lay outside the gene matches. The CDR3 is 15 residues long.

This clonotype has only a few counts. The CDR3 sequence is CSARRHDTDTQYF. CDR3 coding DNA: TGCAGTGCTAGAAGACACGACACAGATACGCAGTATTTT. This chain joins TRBV20-1 and TRBJ2-3; D not certain. CDR1 is DFQATT and CDR2 is SNEGSKA in the germline V gene (reference sequence). The CDR3 consists of 13 residues. V was pared by 2 bases and J by 2 bases, with 8 bases between.

This clonotype came up a few times. The chain joins TRBV3-1 to TRBJ2-2; D perhaps matches TRBD1 (6 bases). The V end was cut by 4 bases, the J end by 7 bases, with 16 bases between. The CDR3 is made up of 15 amino acids. Germline values: CDR1 LGHDT, CDR2 YNNKEL (reference sequence). CDR3 in amino acids: CASSPDTLGGGELFF. The CDR3 DNA reads as TGTGCCAGCAGCCCTGACACCCTAGGGGGCGGGGAGCTGTTTTTT.

This clonotype was seen more than once but under ten times. V is TRBV11-2 and J is TRBJ2-3, with TRBD1 matching 9 bases. Germline V gene lookup returns CDR1 SGHAT and CDR2 FQNNGV. The CDR3 totals 16 residues. The junction had 6 bases not matched to a gene; V was cut back by 3 bases and J by 2 bases. The DNA of the CDR3 is TGTGCCAGCAGCTTTACAGGGGGCCTGGCCACAGATACGCAGTATTTT. Translation: CASSFTGGLATDTQYF.

The table lists this clonotype with a few counts. The chain links TRBV29-1 to TRBJ2-2; D ambiguous. The CDR3 consists of 14 residues. Germline loops: CDR1 SQVTM, CDR2 ANQGSEA. V was clipped by 1 base and J by 4 bases, with 10 bases between them. The chain's CDR3 is CSVEGDKGTGELFF. CDR3 DNA: TGCAGCGTTGAAGGGGATAAGGGCACCGGGGAGCTGTTTTTT.

The chain couples TRBV3-1 to TRBJ2-1; the D is unclear. V was clipped by 3 bases and J by 4 bases, with 10 bases between them. CDR1 LGHDT and CDR2 YNNKEL come from the germline V gene (reference sequence). This CDR3 is 14 amino acids long. CDR3 nucleotide sequence: TGTGCCAGCAGCCATACCGTCACATACAATGAGCAGTTCTTC. Its translation is CASSHTVTYNEQFF.

A few counts support this clonotype. V usage is TRBV7-3 and J usage is TRBJ1-2; 9 bases map to TRBD1. The V and J ends lost 5 bases and 8 bases, in that order; junction bases with no gene match: 9. Germline loops: CDR1 SGHTA, CDR2 FQGTGA. The length of the CDR3 is 14 residues. The CDR3 DNA is TGTGCCAGCAGCGTACAGGGGGCCGCCGAAGGCTACACCTTC. Protein sequence: CASSVQGAAEGYTF.

This clonotype was counted a few times. V usage is TRBV11-2 and J usage is TRBJ2-7, with D tentatively TRBD1 (6 bases). Trimming pared 1 base from V and 2 bases from J, leaving 12 bases between. This CDR3 has 15 amino acids. Germline assignment: CDR1 SGHAT and CDR2 FQNNGV. The CDR3 spells CASSLGEGDTYEQYF. Written as DNA, the CDR3 is TGTGCCAGCAGCTTAGGCGAGGGGGACACCTACGAGCAGTACTTC.

This clonotype was detected only a few times. CDR3 DNA: TGTGCCAGCACCGAAGGTACCAGGGGGTACGCCGGGGAGCTGTTTTTT. Its protein product is CASTEGTRGYAGELFF. The chain uses TRBV2 and TRBJ2-2; 7 nucleotides agree with TRBD1. Trimming removed 7 bases from V and 6 bases from J; junction bases left unmatched: 14. The CDR3 loop spans 16 amino acids. Germline CDR1 reads SNHLY; CDR2 reads FYNNEI.

This sequence joins TRBV4-1 and TRBJ1-4; possible D gene TRBD1, 6 bases. The CDR3 is 17 residues long. V was cut by 0 bases and J by 4 bases, with 15 bases left in between. CDR1 is MGHRA, CDR2 YSYEKL, per germline. The DNA of the CDR3 is TGCGCCAGCAGCCAAGATTGGGGGCAGGCCTTTAATGAAAAACTGTTTTTT. Amino acids: CASSQDWGQAFNEKLFF.

This clonotype was counted once. The chain combines TRBV7-8 with TRBJ2-3; D perhaps matches TRBD1 (6 bases). The V end lost 3 bases, the J end lost 0 bases, and 16 bases lay between the germline ends. The CDR3 spans 17 residues. Germline lookup yields CDR1 SGHVS and CDR2 FQNEAQ. CDR3 residues: CASSFPGTQTSTDTQYF. CDR3 nucleotides: TGTGCCAGCAGCTTCCCCGGGACACAGACTAGCACAGATACGCAGTATTTT. Full variable domain (missing parts from reference TRBV7-8 and TRBJ2-3): GAGVSQSPRYKVAKRGQDVALRCDPISGHVSLFWYQQALGQGPEFLTYFQNEAQLDKSGLPSDRFFAERPEGSVSTLKIQRTQQEDSAVYLCASSFPGTQTSTDTQYFGPGTRLTVL.

This rearrangement joins TRBV6-1 to TRBJ1-4, with 12 bases lining up with TRBD1. Germline trimming cut 5 bases from V and 0 bases from J; bases unmatched to any gene: 4. The CDR3 length is 17 residues. Germline-derived CDR1 and CDR2 are MNHNS and SASEGT. CDR3 protein: CASSTGTGGATNEKLFF. The CDR3 nucleotides are TGTGCCAGCAGTACCGGGACAGGGGGCGCAACTAATGAAAAACTGTTTTTT.

This clonotype was seen at least ten times. J is TRBJ2-3 and V is TRBV6-5; no clear D gene. The CDR3 totals 12 residues. Per the germline V gene, CDR1 is MNHEY and CDR2 is SVGAGI. The V and J ends lost 0 bases and 4 bases respectively, with 2 bases between them. CDR3: CASSYSPDTQYF. CDR3 nucleotide sequence: TGTGCCAGCAGTTACTCCCCAGATACGCAGTATTTT.

The V gene is TRBV9, the J gene TRBJ2-3; TRBD2 aligns across 7 bases. The germline CDR1 and CDR2 sequences are SGDLS and YYNGEE. Trimming at V came to 1 base and at J to 4 bases, leaving 6 bases not matched to a gene. The CDR3 length is 15 residues. The CDR3 coding sequence is TGTGCCAGCAGCGTATCGGGGGGATCGGCAGATACGCAGTATTTT. Its protein is CASSVSGGSADTQYF.

This clonotype came up a few times. The chain joins TRBV28 to TRBJ2-6; D perhaps matches TRBD1 (6 bases). Germline-derived CDR1 and CDR2 are MDHEN and SYDVKM. The CDR3 is made up of 16 amino acids. Trimming took off 2 bases at V and 2 bases at J, with 10 bases between the two ends. CDR3 bases: TGTGCCAGCAGTTTAATGGGGGCTCCTGGGGCCAACGTCCTGACTTTC. This gives the protein CASSLMGAPGANVLTF. Filled out from reference TRBV28 and TRBJ2-6, the complete variable domain reads DVKVTQSSRYLVKRTGEKVFLECVQDMDHENMFWYRQDPGLGLRLIYFSYDVKMKEKGDIPEGYSVSREKKERFSLILESASTNQTSMYLCASSLMGAPGANVLTFGAGSRLTVL.

The rearrangement links TRBV12-5 to TRBJ1-3; D is perhaps TRBD1 (5 bases). From germline, CDR1 is LGHNT and CDR2 FRNRAP. Trimming stripped 7 bases from V and 4 bases from J, with 17 bases between. CDR3 length: 15 amino acids. In DNA, the CDR3 is TGTGCTAGTGCCGCTCACGAGCAGGGAGGAAACACCATATATTTT. Protein sequence: CASAAHEQGGNTIYF.

The V gene is TRBV12-5, the J gene TRBJ2-5; 10 nucleotides line up with TRBD1. From germline, CDR1 is LGHNT and CDR2 FRNRAP. Trimming took 4 bases from V and 5 from J; bases not matched to a gene: 7. CDR3 length equals 15 residues. The CDR3 DNA reads TGTGCTAGTGGTTCTTCGACAGGGGGCGAGGAGACCCAGTACTTC. Its protein product is CASGSSTGGEETQYF. Combining the CDR3 with reference TRBV12-5 and TRBJ2-5 gives the whole variable domain DARVTQTPRHKVTEMGQEVTMRCQPILGHNTVFWYRQTMMQGLELLAYFRNRAPLDDSGMPKDRFSAEMPDATLATLKIQPSEPRDSAVYFCASGSSTGGEETQYFGPGTRLLVL.

This CDR3 is CAWSVNRAGYTF. The DNA for the CDR3 is TGTGCCTGGAGTGTCAACAGGGCCGGCTACACCTTC. The chain is built from TRBV30 and TRBJ1-2; possibly TRBD1 for D (6 bases). Trimming removed 0 bases from V and 8 bases from J, with 10 bases in between. The germline V gene encodes CDR1 GTSNPN and CDR2 SVGIG (reference sequence). This CDR3 spans 12 amino acids.

J is TRBJ2-5 and V is TRBV20-1, with D perhaps TRBD2 (7 bases). The assigned J gene may be wrong: the sequence end matches TRBJ2-1 better. The germline CDR1 and CDR2 sequences are DFQATT and SNEGSKA (reference sequence). The CDR3 extends over 15 amino acids. The CDR3 coding sequence is TGCAGCTGCCCCCGGGCGGGGGCTGCGGGGTGGGAGCAGTTCTTC. Translating gives CSCPRAGAAGWEQFF.

This clonotype occurred a few times. This sequence joins TRBV2 and TRBJ2-2; weak D call: TRBD1 (5 bases). This CDR3 has 15 residues. Germline CDR1 reads SNHLY; CDR2 reads FYNNEI. The ends were cut back, 7 bases at V and 0 bases at J, with 12 bases in the middle. The CDR3 spells CASTSGHANTGELFF. CDR3 sequence (DNA): TGTGCCAGCACTTCAGGACACGCGAACACCGGGGAGCTGTTTTTT.

This clonotype was picked up a small number of times. V and J are TRBV28 and TRBJ2-1, with D possibly TRBD1 on 6 matching bases. Germline CDR1 MDHEN, CDR2 SYDVKM. This CDR3 is 14 amino acids long. With 3 bases removed from V and 7 bases from J, the gap between germline ends came to 13 bases. CDR3 DNA sequence: TGTGCCAGCAGTTTTTCGGGACAACGGAATGAGCAGTTCTTC. Translated, it gives CASSFSGQRNEQFF.